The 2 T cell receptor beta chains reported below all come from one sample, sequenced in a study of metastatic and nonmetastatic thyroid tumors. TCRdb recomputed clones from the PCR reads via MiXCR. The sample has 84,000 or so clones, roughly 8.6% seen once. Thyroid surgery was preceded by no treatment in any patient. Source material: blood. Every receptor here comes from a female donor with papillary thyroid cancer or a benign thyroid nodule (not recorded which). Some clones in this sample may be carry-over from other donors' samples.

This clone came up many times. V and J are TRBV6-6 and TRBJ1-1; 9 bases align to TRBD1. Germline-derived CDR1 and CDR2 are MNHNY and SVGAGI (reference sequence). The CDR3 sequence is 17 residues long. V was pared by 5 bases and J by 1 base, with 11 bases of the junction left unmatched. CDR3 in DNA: TGTGCCAGCAGTAGCGACAGGGGGGGGATTCGGAACACTGAAGCTTTCTTT. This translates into CASSSDRGGIRNTEAFF.

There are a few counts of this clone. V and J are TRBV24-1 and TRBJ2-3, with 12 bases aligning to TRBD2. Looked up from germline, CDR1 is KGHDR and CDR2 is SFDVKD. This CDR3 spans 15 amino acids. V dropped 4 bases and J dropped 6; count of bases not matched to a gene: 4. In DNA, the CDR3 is TGTGCCACCAGTGACCCTAGCGGGGGGGGCGATACGCAGTATTTT. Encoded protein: CATSDPSGGGDTQYF.